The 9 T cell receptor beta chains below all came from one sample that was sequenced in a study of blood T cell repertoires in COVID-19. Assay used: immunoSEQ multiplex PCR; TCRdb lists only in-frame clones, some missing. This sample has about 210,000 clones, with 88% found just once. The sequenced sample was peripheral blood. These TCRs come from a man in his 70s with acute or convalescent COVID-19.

The CDR3 sequence: CASSYNNEQFF. CDR3 nucleotides: TGTGCCAGCAGCTATAACAATGAGCAGTTCTTC. The gene calls are TRBV7-9 and TRBJ2-1; unclear D gene. Looked up from germline, CDR1 is SEHNR and CDR2 is FQNEAQ (reference sequence). V dropped 4 bases and J dropped 5 bases, with 3 bases sitting between them. The CDR3 totals 11 residues.

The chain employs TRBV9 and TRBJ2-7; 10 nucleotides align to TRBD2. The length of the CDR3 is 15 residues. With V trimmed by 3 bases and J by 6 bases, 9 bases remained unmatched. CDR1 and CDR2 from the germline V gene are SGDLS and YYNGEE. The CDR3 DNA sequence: TGTGCCAGCAGCGCCCGAACTAGCGGGATAGGCGAGCAGTACTTC. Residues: CASSARTSGIGEQYF.

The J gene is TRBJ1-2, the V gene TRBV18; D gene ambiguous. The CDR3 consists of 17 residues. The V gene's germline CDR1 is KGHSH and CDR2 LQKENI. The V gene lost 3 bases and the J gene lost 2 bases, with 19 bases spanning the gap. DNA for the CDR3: TGTGCCAGCTCACCCCAAACCGAAGTGGGAGGGAACTATGGCTACACCTTC. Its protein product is CASSPQTEVGGNYGYTF.

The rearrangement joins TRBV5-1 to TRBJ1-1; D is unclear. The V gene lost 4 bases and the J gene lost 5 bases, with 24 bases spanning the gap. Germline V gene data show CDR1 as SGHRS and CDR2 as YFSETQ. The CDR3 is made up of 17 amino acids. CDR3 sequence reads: CASSITRVVGMDTEAFF. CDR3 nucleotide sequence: TGCGCCAGCAGCATAACCCGGGTCGTCGGGATGGATACTGAAGCTTTCTTT.

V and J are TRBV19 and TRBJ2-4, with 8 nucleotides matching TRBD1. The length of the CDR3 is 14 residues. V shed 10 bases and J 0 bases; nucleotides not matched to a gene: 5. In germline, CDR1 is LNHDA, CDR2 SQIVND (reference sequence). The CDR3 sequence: CATTGTGAKNIQYF. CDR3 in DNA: TGTGCCACCACGGGGACAGGAGCCAAAAACATTCAGTACTTC. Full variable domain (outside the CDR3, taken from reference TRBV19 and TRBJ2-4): DGGITQSPKYLFRKEGQNVTLSCEQNLNHDAMYWYRQDPGQGLRLIYYSQIVNDFQKGDIAEGYSVSREKKESFPLTVTSAQKNPTAFYLCATTGTGAKNIQYFGAGTRLSVL.

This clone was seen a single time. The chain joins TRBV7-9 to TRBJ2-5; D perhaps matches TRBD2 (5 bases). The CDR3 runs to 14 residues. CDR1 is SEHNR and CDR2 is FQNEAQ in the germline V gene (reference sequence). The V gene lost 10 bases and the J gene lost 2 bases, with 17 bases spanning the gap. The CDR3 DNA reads TGTGCCACCATATCACGACGGGGACAAGAGACCCAGTACTTC. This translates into CATISRRGQETQYF.

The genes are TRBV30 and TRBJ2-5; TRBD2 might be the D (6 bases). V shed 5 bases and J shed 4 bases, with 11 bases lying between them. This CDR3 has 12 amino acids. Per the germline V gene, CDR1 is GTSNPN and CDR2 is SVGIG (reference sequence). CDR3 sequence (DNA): TGTGCCTGGGACGGGGGAAGAGAGACCCAGTACTTC. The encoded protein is CAWDGGRETQYF. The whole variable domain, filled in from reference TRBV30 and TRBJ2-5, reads SQTIHQWPATLVQPVGSPLSLECTVEGTSNPNLYWYRQAAGRGLQLLFYSVGIGQISSEVPQNLSASRPQDRQFILSSKKLLLSDSGFYLCAWDGGRETQYFGPGTRLLVL.

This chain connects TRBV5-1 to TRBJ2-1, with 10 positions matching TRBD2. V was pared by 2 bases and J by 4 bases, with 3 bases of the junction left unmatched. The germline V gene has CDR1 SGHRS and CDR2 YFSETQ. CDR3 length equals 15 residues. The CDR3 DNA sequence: TGCGCCAGCAGCTTACTAGCGGGACGTTACAATGAGCAGTTCTTC. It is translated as CASSLLAGRYNEQFF.

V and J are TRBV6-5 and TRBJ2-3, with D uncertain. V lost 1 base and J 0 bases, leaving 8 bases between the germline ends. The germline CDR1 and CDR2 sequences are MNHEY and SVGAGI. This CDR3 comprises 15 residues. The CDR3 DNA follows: TGTGCCAGCAGTTACTACCAAACTAGCACAGATACGCAGTATTTT. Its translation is CASSYYQTSTDTQYF.